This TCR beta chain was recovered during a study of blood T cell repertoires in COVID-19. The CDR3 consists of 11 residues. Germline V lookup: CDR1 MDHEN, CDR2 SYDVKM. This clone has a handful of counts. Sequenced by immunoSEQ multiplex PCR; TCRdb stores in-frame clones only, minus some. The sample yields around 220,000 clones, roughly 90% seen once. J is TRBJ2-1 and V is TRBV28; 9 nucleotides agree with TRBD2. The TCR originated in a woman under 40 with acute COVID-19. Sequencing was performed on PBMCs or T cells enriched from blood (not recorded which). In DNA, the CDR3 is TGTGGTAGCGGGAGTTTCTACGAGCAGTTCTTC. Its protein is CGSGSFYEQFF.